This T cell receptor (beta chain) emerged from a study of T cell repertoires in cytomegalovirus infection. Study context: In public TCR beta signatures, there were indications of both CMV infection and matching HLA type.

TCRdb re-derived calls from the reads in MiXCR, one entry per CDR3 protein. There are fewer than 700,000 distinct CDR3 sequences in the sample; about 24% occur only once, and 6.5% to 10% lies in the top ten. The CDR3 has 14 residues. Germline values: CDR1 DFQATT, CDR2 SNEGSKA (reference sequence). Trimming shortened V by 0 bases and J by 5 bases, and 11 bases separated the two germline ends. Points from the study as a whole: Public TCR beta family frequency separated CMV-and-HLA carriers, including in an independent cohort. In two of eight donors, the top clonotype was HLA-C-restricted CMV-specific.

In the case of this clonotype: What it binds is not known.

This sequence joins TRBV20-1 and TRBJ2-1; TRBD1 might be the D (6 bases). Input material: CD8+ T cells from PBMCs. This clonotype was sampled from a human donor in good health (CMV status not recorded). Some clones in this sample may be carry-over from other donors' samples. This chain's CDR3 is CSARDEWDNNEQFF. Here the CDR3 DNA reads TGCAGTGCTAGAGATGAGTGGGACAACAATGAGCAGTTCTTC.